This record concerns one TCR beta chain sequence. This record belongs to a study of OX40 agonist ivuxolimab in advanced cancers. Trimming removed 3 bases from V and 10 bases from J; junction bases left unmatched: 18. Germline CDR1 SGHDN, CDR2 FVKESK. The CDR3 runs to 18 residues. Sequencing was performed with immunoSEQ multiplex PCR; in TCRdb, only in-frame clones are kept and a portion is missing. Among about 86,000 clones listed, nearly 90% were seen once. This receptor was identified in an adult with an advanced solid tumor such as melanoma, head and neck, liver or kidney cancer. V usage is TRBV14 and J usage is TRBJ2-1, with TRBD2 matching 10 bases. The source material was CD4+ or CD8+ T cells sorted from blood, sampled in a trial of the OX40 agonist ivuxolimab. CDR3 coding DNA: TGTGCCAGCAGCCAGCAGCGGGGGGGCGCCCTTCTACGATCCGAGCAGTTCTTC. Translated: CASSQQRGGALLRSEQFF.